This T cell receptor beta chain emerged from a study of OX40 agonist ivuxolimab in advanced cancers. Overall study: Dosing consisted of intravenous ivuxolimab at 0.01 to 10 mg/kg every 2 weeks.

Clones were sequenced by immunoSEQ multiplex PCR, and TCRdb holds only the in-frame ones, with some missing. The data show some 140,000 clones, 90% seen once. This clone was seen a few times. The V end was cut by 3 bases, the J end by 5 bases, with 11 bases between. Germline-derived CDR1 and CDR2 are ENHRY and SYGVKD. The CDR3 totals 13 residues. The sequences come from CD4+ or CD8+ T cells sorted from blood, collected in a trial of the OX40 agonist ivuxolimab. V and J are TRBV10-3 and TRBJ2-7; no firm D call. The origin of this receptor is an adult with an advanced solid tumor such as melanoma, head and neck, liver or kidney cancer. The CDR3 region has the DNA TGTGCCATCAGTGACCGAGGAGTTAACGAGCAGTACTTC. This sequence encodes CAISDRGVNEQYF.